A selection of T cell receptor beta chains follows, all from one sample in a study of radiation and T cells in renal cell carcinoma. Generated by immunoSEQ multiplex PCR, the TCRdb table keeps only in-frame clones and is missing some. The repertoire holds about 59,000 clones, with 78% as singletons. The sequencing used blood, collected from a patient whose treatment included radiotherapy and nephrectomy. The receptors were gathered from a man in his 60s with renal cell carcinoma. The CDR3 runs from the conserved cysteine through the conserved F or W. D genes are given only for firm matches. Clone size is shown for a subset of rows, as once, few, many or a class of expanded clone.

-	few	TRBV4-3	TRBJ2-3	CASSQDLRYTDTQYF	TGCGCCAGCAGCCAAGATTTAAGATACACAGATACGCAGTATTTT
-	few	TRBV12-5	TRBJ2-3	CASGPPYSVTQYF	TGTGCTAGTGGCCCGCCCTATTCGGTTACGCAGTATTTT
-	-	TRBV30	TRBJ1-4	CAWAANEKLFF	TGTGCCTGGGCAGCTAATGAAAAACTGTTTTTT
-	-	TRBV25-1	TRBJ1-2	CASKPGEKNGYTF	TGTGCCAGCAAACCAGGGGAGAAAAATGGCTACACCTTC
-	-	TRBV6-1	TRBJ2-5	CASSVRAGAETQYF	TGTGCCAGCAGTGTCAGGGCCGGAGCAGAGACCCAGTACTTC
TRBD1	-	TRBV7-2	TRBJ1-4	CASSVRGIEKLFF	TGTGCCAGCAGCGTCAGGGGGATTGAAAAACTGTTTTTT
-	-	TRBV6-9	TRBJ2-1	CASSYPVPPSSYNEQFF	TGTGCCAGCAGTTACCCAGTTCCCCCGAGCTCCTACAATGAGCAGTTCTTC
TRBD1	-	TRBV7-8	TRBJ1-5	CASSLGYRGRFWAQHF	TGTGCCAGCAGCTTAGGATACAGGGGGCGTTTTTGGGCCCAGCATTTT
TRBD2	-	TRBV9	TRBJ2-1	CASSAPSGRAFTNEQFF	TGTGCCAGCAGCGCCCCTAGCGGGAGGGCCTTTACGAATGAGCAGTTCTTC
-	few	TRBV6-5	TRBJ2-7	CASSYSLTGWLYEQYF	TGTGCCAGCAGTTACTCGCTGACTGGGTGGCTCTACGAGCAGTACTTC
-	once	TRBV6-1	TRBJ1-1	CASSEPKNTEAFF	TGTGCCAGCAGTGAACCCAAGAACACTGAAGCTTTCTTT
-	-	TRBV7-2	TRBJ1-2	CASTRRTVTNYGYTF	TGTGCCAGCACCCGGAGGACAGTGACTAACTATGGCTACACCTTC
-	once	TRBV5-1	TRBJ2-3	CASEYGGRIDTQYF	TGCGCCAGCGAGTACGGGGGCCGTATAGATACGCAGTATTTT
-	-	TRBV6-5	TRBJ1-5	CASSGGYNQPQHF	TGTGCCAGCAGTGGTGGGTACAATCAGCCCCAGCATTTT
-	-	TRBV19	TRBJ1-5	CASSIDWRSALGSNQPQHF	TGTGCCAGTAGTATAGATTGGAGGTCAGCCCTGGGTAGCAATCAGCCCCAGCATTTT
-	-	TRBV5-4	TRBJ1-6	CASSLAQGYNSPLHF	TGTGCCAGCAGCCTCGCACAGGGTTATAATTCACCCCTCCACTTT
-	-	TRBV12-5	TRBJ1-1	CASGLLVKTRQVNTEAFF	TGTGCTAGTGGTTTGTTGGTCAAAACGCGACAGGTGAACACTGAAGCTTTCTTT
TRBD1	-	TRBV29-1	TRBJ1-2	CSVEDAGTVYGYTF	TGCAGCGTTGAAGATGCGGGGACAGTCTATGGCTACACCTTC
TRBD2	-	TRBV5-1	TRBJ2-3	CASSLRGLAGVIDTQYF	TGCGCCAGCAGCTTGCGGGGACTAGCGGGAGTTATAGATACGCAGTATTTT
-	-	TRBV6-1	TRBJ2-7	CASVWGLYEQYF	TGTGCCAGCGTATGGGGGCTCTACGAGCAGTACTTC
-	few	TRBV27	TRBJ1-1	CASSFTVGFPEAFF	TGTGCCAGCAGTTTTACGGTGGGCTTCCCTGAAGCTTTCTTT
-	few	TRBV2	TRBJ2-3	CASIQGAGGTQYF	TGTGCCAGCATTCAAGGGGCAGGAGGGACGCAGTATTTT
-	-	TRBV29-1	TRBJ2-7	CSVELPDSYTGEQYF	TGCAGCGTTGAATTACCTGACAGCTACACGGGCGAGCAGTACTTC
-	few	TRBV5-1	TRBJ1-1	CASRQNTEAFF	TGCGCCAGCAGACAGAACACTGAAGCTTTCTTT
-	-	TRBV14	TRBJ1-2	CASSPAGYGYTF	TGTGCCAGCAGCCCAGCGGGGTATGGCTACACCTTC
-	-	TRBV19	TRBJ1-4	CASSPKGVGKTNEKLFF	TGTGCCAGTAGTCCGAAGGGGGTTGGAAAGACTAATGAAAAACTGTTTTTT